The rows below give T cell receptor beta chains drawn from one sample of a study of blood T cell repertoires in COVID-19. The protocol was immunoSEQ multiplex PCR, while the TCRdb copy is restricted to in-frame clones and leaves out a portion. The sample holds about 220,000 clones, 88% seen once. Sequenced: PBMCs or T cells enriched from blood (not recorded which). These receptor sequences come from a woman under 40 who had recovered from COVID-19. Both conserved end residues are part of each CDR3. The D gene is left open where the match is weak. Part of the rows lack a size; the others show once, few, many or a class for expanded clones.

D gene	clone size	V gene	J gene	CDR3 DNA	CDR3 protein
TRBD2	.	TRBV7-8	TRBJ2-7	TGTGCCAGCAGCTTATCTCGAGAACTAGCGGGGGGGCAATACGAGCAGTACTTC	CASSLSRELAGGQYEQYF
.	.	TRBV20-1	TRBJ2-7	TGCAGTGCTAGATATACCTACGAGCAGTACTTC	CSARYTYEQYF
.	.	TRBV4-3	TRBJ1-3	TGCGCCAGCAGCCAAGTATCTGGAAACACCATATATTTT	CASSQVSGNTIYF
.	.	TRBV7-6	TRBJ1-1	TGTGCCAGCAGCTTTGCCCCCGGTTGGACACAGGGTGAAGCTTTCTTT	CASSFAPGWTQGEAFF
.	once	TRBV11-2	TRBJ2-3	TGTGCCAGCAGCTTAACTAGCTTGGATACGCAGTATTTT	CASSLTSLDTQYF
.	.	TRBV6-5	TRBJ1-4	TGTGCCAGCAGGGGAGTTTTTAATGAAAAACTGTTTTTT	CASRGVFNEKLFF
.	.	TRBV19	TRBJ1-2	TGTGCCAGTAGTATAGCGGACACAAGCTACACCTTC	CASSIADTSYTF
.	.	TRBV27	TRBJ1-6	TGTGCCAGCAGTGTAACGGGGAATTCACCCCTCCACTTT	CASSVTGNSPLHF
TRBD2	.	TRBV5-4	TRBJ2-7	TGTGCCAGCAGCTTGGGAGCGGGGGCTGCCTCCTACGAGCAGTACTTC	CASSLGAGAASYEQYF
.	.	TRBV12-3/TRBV12-4	TRBJ1-5	TGTGCCAGCAGTTTCCGGGGAAATCAGCCCCAGCATTTT	CASSFRGNQPQHF
TRBD1	.	TRBV4-3	TRBJ1-4	TGCGCCAGCAGCCGAAGCGCGGGACAGGGGAATGAAAAACTGTTTTTT	CASSRSAGQGNEKLFF
TRBD2	.	TRBV2	TRBJ2-1	TGTGCCAGCATAATGGGCGGGGGCTCCTACAATGAGCAGTTCTTC	CASIMGGGSYNEQFF
.	.	TRBV10-3	TRBJ1-2	TGTGCCATCAGTGAGAGGGGGAACTATGGCTACACCTTC	CAISERGNYGYTF
.	.	TRBV10-3	TRBJ1-6	TGTGCCATCAGTGGCCCGGGAATTTCACCCCTCCACTTT	CAISGPGISPLHF
.	.	TRBV7-2	TRBJ2-7	TGTGCCAGCAGCTTGGTAGCGGAAAGCTCCTACGAGCAGTACTTC	CASSLVAESSYEQYF
.	.	TRBV5-1	TRBJ2-5	TGCGCCAGCAGCTGGAGCAGGGAACAAGAGACCCAGTACTTC	CASSWSREQETQYF
TRBD1	.	TRBV27	TRBJ1-5	TGTGCCAGCAGTCCCGGGACAGGCGAACGTGAGCCCCAGCATTTT	CASSPGTGEREPQHF
.	.	TRBV19	TRBJ1-6	TGTGCCAGTAGTATAATGTGGGGCCATTCATCCCTCCACTTT	CASSIMWGHSSLHF
TRBD1	.	TRBV4-3	TRBJ1-2	TGCGCCAGCAGCCAGACCCTCTGGGACAGGGAAGGCTACACCTTC	CASSQTLWDREGYTF
.	.	TRBV3-1/TRBV3-2	TRBJ2-7	TGTGCCAGCAGCCAAGAGAGAGGGATCGACGAGCAGTACTTC	CASSQERGIDEQYF
TRBD2	.	TRBV10-3	TRBJ2-1	TGTGCCATCAGTGAGTCGTCTAGCGGGGGGCCCAGCTCCTACAATGAGCAGTTCTTC	CAISESSSGGPSSYNEQFF
.	.	TRBV3-1/TRBV3-2	TRBJ1-4	TGTGCCAGCAGCCAAGGGCCTGGAGATAATGAAAAACTGTTTTTT	CASSQGPGDNEKLFF
TRBD1	.	TRBV5-1	TRBJ2-7	TGCGCCAGCAGCTTGTGGGGACAGGGCTACGAGCAGTACTTC	CASSLWGQGYEQYF
.	.	TRBV12-3/TRBV12-4	TRBJ1-1	TGTGCCAGCAGGACACTCATGAACACTGAAGCTTTCTTT	CASRTLMNTEAFF
.	.	TRBV15	TRBJ1-5	TGTGCCACCAGCAGAGAGGGGGGAGGCAATCAGCCCCAGCATTTT	CATSREGGGNQPQHF
.	.	TRBV25-1	TRBJ1-6	TGTGCCAGCGGGGACATTTCACCCCTCCACTTT	CASGDISPLHF
.	.	TRBV6-2/TRBV6-3	TRBJ1-1	TGTGCCAGCAGTTATGTACAGGCGGCTGAAGCTTTCTTT	CASSYVQAAEAFF
TRBD1	.	TRBV4-3	TRBJ1-2	TGCGCCAGCAGCCAAGTCCAAGGGGGCAATGGTGGCTACACCTTC	CASSQVQGGNGGYTF
TRBD2	.	TRBV9	TRBJ2-1	TGTGCCAGCAGCGCACCACCGGGGGGGCCAGAGTTGTATGAGCAGTTCTTC	CASSAPPGGPELYEQFF
.	.	TRBV5-8	TRBJ1-1	TGTGCCAGCAGCTTGGGGTGGGGGGAAAACACTGAAGCTTTCTTT	CASSLGWGENTEAFF
TRBD1	.	TRBV11-3	TRBJ1-3	TGTGCCAGCAGCTTAGATGGTCTGCGGACAGGGCCGACCCGCTCTGGAAACACCATATATTTT	CASSLDGLRTGPTRSGNTIYF
TRBD1	.	TRBV5-1	TRBJ1-2	TGCGCCAGCAGCTTGCCCATACAGGGGGCCTATGGCTACACCTTC	CASSLPIQGAYGYTF
.	.	TRBV5-1	TRBJ1-2	TGCGCCAGCAGCTTGGAGCGAGCTAACTATGGCTACACCTTC	CASSLERANYGYTF
TRBD1	.	TRBV3-1/TRBV3-2	TRBJ1-5	TGTGCCAGCAGCCAAGGGGACAGGGGGTTTTGTCAGCCCCAGCATTTT	CASSQGDRGFCQPQHF
TRBD1	.	TRBV11-3	TRBJ2-3	TGTGCCAGCAGCATCGGGACAGTTGAAGGGGCAGATACGCAGTATTTT	CASSIGTVEGADTQYF
.	.	TRBV7-2	TRBJ1-2	TGTGCCAGCAGCTTAGCCAGGGGAAACGGCTACACCTTC	CASSLARGNGYTF
.	once	TRBV25-1	TRBJ2-7	TGTGCCAGCAGACAAACCGGGACAAACGAGCAGTACTTC	CASRQTGTNEQYF
TRBD1	.	TRBV11-2	TRBJ1-1	TGTGCCAGCAGCTCTGGACAGGGGGCTCCGAACACTGAAGCTTTCTTT	CASSSGQGAPNTEAFF
TRBD1	.	TRBV7-2	TRBJ1-1	TGTGCCAGCAGCTTAGTTGGAACAGGGGCCACTGAAGCTTTCTTT	CASSLVGTGATEAFF